This T cell receptor (beta chain) was retrieved from a study of CD8 T cells in ankylosing spondylitis. Points from the study as a whole: Certain motif variants had earlier been reported in reactive arthritis synovial fluid and blood. Clones linked to disease were reported to show significant enrichment in matched ankylosing spondylitis synovial fluid. Peripheral blood held disease-linked clones only at relatively low frequency, and these were CD8+. Ankylosing spondylitis blood appeared to carry a characteristic TCR beta motif of roughly 8 highly homologous variants.

This clonotype was seen a handful of times. Its antigen is still unknown. Researchers built TCR beta libraries using quantitative 5'-RACE with molecular barcodes. TCRdb used MiXCR to reprocess the 5' RACE reads, holding one entry per CDR3 protein. The table lists about 800,000 distinct CDR3 sequences, 12% of them singletons. The V gene's germline CDR1 is SGDLS and CDR2 YYNGEE. V was clipped by 0 bases and J by 5 bases; unmatched bases: 3. The CDR3 runs to 15 residues. This rearrangement joins TRBV9 to TRBJ2-1; 9 positions match TRBD2. This clonotype originated in a male donor with ankylosing spondylitis. The material sequenced was blood, either unsorted or a sorted T cell fraction (not recorded which). The CDR3 DNA sequence: TGTGCCAGCAGCGTAGAACTAGCGGGTCACAATGAGCAGTTCTTC. The encoded protein is CASSVELAGHNEQFF. The full variable domain, in which reference TRBV9 and TRBJ2-1 provide the parts outside the CDR3, is DSGVTQTPKHLITATGQRVTLRCSPRSGDLSVYWYQQSLDQGLQFLIQYYNGEERAKGNILERFSAQQFPDLHSELNLSSLELGDSALYFCASSVELAGHNEQFFGPGTRLTVL.